The count of the clone carrying this TCR beta chain is one. What it binds is unknown. This specimen belongs to a study of STAT5B mutations in CD4+ large granular lymphocyte leukemia. Trimming cost V 1 base and J 0 bases; bases outside gene matches: 3. CDR1 and CDR2 from the germline V gene are SGHDT and YYEEEE. This CDR3 region has 17 residues. Study-wide results and limits: No patients shared main leukemic clonotypes, though roughly 27% appeared at low frequency elsewhere. 8/27 top patient clones versus 2/35 control clones were TRBV06-family.

Clones were sequenced by immunoSEQ multiplex PCR, and TCRdb holds only the in-frame ones, with some missing. The sample includes fewer than 45,000 clones, roughly 83% seen only once; the top ten take 0.3% to 0.35%. The chain combines TRBV5-6 with TRBJ2-1, with 11 nucleotides matching TRBD2. The sample consisted of CD4+ T cells from blood buffy coats. The sequence derives from a human donor in good health. The CDR3 region has the DNA TGTGCCAGCAGCTTGCGGCTAGCGGGAGGCTCCTACAATGAGCAGTTCTTC. Amino acid sequence: CASSLRLAGGSYNEQFF.